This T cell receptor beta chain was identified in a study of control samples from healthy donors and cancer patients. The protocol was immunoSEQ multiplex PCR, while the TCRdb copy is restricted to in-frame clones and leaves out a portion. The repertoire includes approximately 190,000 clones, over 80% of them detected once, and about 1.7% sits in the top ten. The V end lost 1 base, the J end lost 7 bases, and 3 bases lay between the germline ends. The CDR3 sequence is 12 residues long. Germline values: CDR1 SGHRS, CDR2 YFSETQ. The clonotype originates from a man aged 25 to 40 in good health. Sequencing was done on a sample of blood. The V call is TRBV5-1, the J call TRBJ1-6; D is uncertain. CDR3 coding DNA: TGCGCCAGCAGCTTGACGAATTCACCCCTCCACTTT. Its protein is CASSLTNSPLHF.